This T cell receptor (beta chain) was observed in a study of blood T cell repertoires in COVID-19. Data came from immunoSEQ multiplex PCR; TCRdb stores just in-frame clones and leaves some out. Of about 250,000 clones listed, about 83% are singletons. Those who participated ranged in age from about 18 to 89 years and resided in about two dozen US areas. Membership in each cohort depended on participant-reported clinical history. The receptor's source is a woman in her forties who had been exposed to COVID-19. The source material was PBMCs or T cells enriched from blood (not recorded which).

The chain's CDR3 is CASLPYSGFSYGYTF. The CDR3 DNA is TGTGCCAGCCTCCCCTATTCGGGTTTTAGCTATGGCTACACCTTC. This sequence joins TRBV6-5 and TRBJ1-2; D is ambiguous. V was clipped by 8 bases and J by 4 bases, with 20 bases between them. This CDR3 spans 15 amino acids. Germline CDR1 is MNHEY and CDR2 is SVGAGI.